Listed here are 18 T cell receptor beta chains from one sample, sequenced in a study of blood T cell repertoires in COVID-19. This table comes from immunoSEQ multiplex PCR, and its TCRdb copy is limited to in-frame clones, with some not included. Seen here are about 210,000 clones, about 91% observed once, and the top ten hold 1% to 1.5%. Sequencing was performed on peripheral blood. These TCRs come from a man aged 25-40 years with acute or convalescent COVID-19.

As for this clone: The junction and the germline gene differ at one end; a read error may be behind it. The chain joins TRBV7-6 to TRBJ2-7, with a weak D call TRBD1 (8 bases). Germline V gene data show CDR1 as SGHVS and CDR2 as FNYEAQ. The CDR3 has 14 amino acids. The CDR3 coding sequence is TGTGCCAGCAGTACAGGGGGGGTAGCCTACGAGCTGTACTTC. Protein product: CASSTGGVAYELYF.

There are a few counts of this clone. The genes are TRBV6-1 and TRBJ1-5; weak D call: TRBD1 (5 bases). This CDR3 region has 13 residues. The V gene lost 2 bases and the J gene lost 10 bases, with 12 bases spanning the gap. The V gene's germline CDR1 is MNHNS and CDR2 SASEGT. The CDR3 coding sequence is TGTGCCAGCAGTGAATCCGGGGGGGGTCCCCAGCATTTT. This encodes CASSESGGGPQHF.

This chain links TRBV15 with TRBJ2-7; 8 positions agree with TRBD2. The V segment lost 4 bases and the J segment 3 bases; nucleotides outside the gene matches: 5. Germline lookup yields CDR1 LNHNV and CDR2 YYDKDF (reference sequence). The CDR3 is 14 residues long. The CDR3 region is CATSKGLEVYEQYF. DNA of the CDR3: TGTGCCACCAGCAAGGGACTAGAGGTCTACGAGCAGTACTTC.

The CDR3 reads CASSQGLVIEQYF. The CDR3 nucleotides read TGTGCCAGCAGCCAAGGACTAGTTATCGAGCAGTACTTC. The rearrangement joins TRBV4-2 to TRBJ2-7, with D perhaps TRBD2 (6 bases). The CDR3 has 13 residues. The V end lost 1 base, the J end lost 6 bases, and 10 bases lay between the germline ends. Germline V gene sequence: CDR1 LGHNA, CDR2 YNFKEQ.

The rearrangement uses TRBV3-1 (or the pseudogene TRBV3-2) and TRBJ1-1, with a weak D call TRBD1 (5 bases). This CDR3 contains 16 residues. Germline assignment: CDR1 LGHDT and CDR2 YNNKEL (reference sequence). The V gene lost 0 bases and the J gene lost 4 bases, with 15 bases spanning the gap. Here the CDR3 reads CASSQDQTGRVTEAFF. CDR3 DNA sequence: TGTGCCAGCAGCCAAGATCAAACGGGCAGGGTCACTGAAGCTTTCTTT.

V usage is TRBV4-2 and J usage is TRBJ2-3, with 11 bases fitting TRBD2. V dropped 3 bases and J dropped 4; count of bases not matched to a gene: 6. Per the germline V gene, CDR1 is LGHNA and CDR2 is YNFKEQ. This CDR3 has 16 residues. CDR3 DNA: TGTGCCAGCAGCCAGGCTAGCGGGGGGTGGTCAGATACGCAGTATTTT. Protein product: CASSQASGGWSDTQYF.

For the CDR3, the DNA is TGTGCCACCGGGGACAGGGGGCCCTACAATGAGCAGTTCTTC. Protein: CATGDRGPYNEQFF. The chain is built from TRBV6-5 and TRBJ2-1; 12 nucleotides match TRBD1. Germline V gene data show CDR1 as MNHEY and CDR2 as SVGAGI. This CDR3 has 14 amino acids. With 10 bases clipped from V and 2 bases from J, the junction kept 3 bases outside the gene matches.

The rearrangement uses TRBV28 and TRBJ2-3; a weak D match, TRBD1 (5 bases). CDR1 and CDR2 from the germline V gene are MDHEN and SYDVKM. The CDR3 length is 14 residues. V lost 10 bases and J lost 0, with 14 bases in between. The CDR3 sequence: CATRASPSTDTQYF. DNA of the CDR3: TGTGCCACCAGGGCATCCCCTAGCACAGATACGCAGTATTTT. Supplemented by reference TRBV28 and TRBJ2-3, the full variable domain reads DVKVTQSSRYLVKRTGEKVFLECVQDMDHENMFWYRQDPGLGLRLIYFSYDVKMKEKGDIPEGYSVSREKKERFSLILESASTNQTSMYLCATRASPSTDTQYFGPGTRLTVL.

The J gene is TRBJ1-2, the V gene TRBV20-1; D gene ambiguous. There are 12 residues in the CDR3. Trimming took 3 bases from V and 4 from J, leaving 9 bases between them. Germline V lookup: CDR1 DFQATT, CDR2 SNEGSKA (reference sequence). The CDR3 region is CSASGQAYGYTF. CDR3 coding DNA: TGCAGTGCTAGTGGGCAGGCCTATGGCTACACCTTC.

The chain recombines TRBV5-6 with TRBJ2-7; 12 nucleotides match TRBD2. The CDR3 runs 14 residues. J lost 4 bases, V lost 5 bases, and 4 bases had no gene match. Germline-derived CDR1 and CDR2 are SGHDT and YYEEEE. As DNA, the CDR3 is TGTGCCAGCAGGTTCGGACTAGCGGGATACGAGCAGTACTTC. Translated, it gives CASRFGLAGYEQYF.

V and J are TRBV7-8 and TRBJ2-7, with 8 bases that match TRBD1. Per germline, CDR1 SGHVS and CDR2 FQNEAQ. Losses at the gene ends were 6 bases for V and 0 bases for J; bases not matched to a gene: 7. This CDR3 has 15 amino acids. The CDR3 reads CASRTQGGSSYEQYF. CDR3 coding DNA: TGTGCCAGCAGGACACAGGGGGGATCCTCCTACGAGCAGTACTTC.

This chain joins TRBV4-1 and TRBJ2-3; D perhaps matches TRBD2 (6 bases). Germline V gene sequence: CDR1 MGHRA, CDR2 YSYEKL. This CDR3 is 15 amino acids long. Trimming took off 5 bases at V and 3 bases at J, with 15 bases between the two ends. The CDR3 reads CASSSRHGRTDTQYF. CDR3 DNA: TGCGCCAGCAGCTCTAGACACGGGAGAACAGATACGCAGTATTTT.

This clone was observed once. The V gene is TRBV2, the J gene TRBJ2-1; 8 nucleotides agree with TRBD1. V lost 8 bases, J lost 12 bases, and 12 bases stayed unmatched. This CDR3 spans 13 amino acids. CDR1 SNHLY and CDR2 FYNNEI come from the germline V gene. The CDR3 DNA reads as TGTGCCAGCGCCGGACAGGGCCTGGGATCGCAGTTCTTC. This translates into CASAGQGLGSQFF.

V gene TRBV13 combines with J gene TRBJ1-2; D not certain. The V end was cut by 5 bases, the J end by 2 bases, with 15 bases between. This CDR3 contains 15 residues. The germline V gene has CDR1 PRHDT and CDR2 FYEKMQ (reference sequence). CDR3 protein: CASSASIDINYGYTF. The CDR3 DNA reads TGTGCCAGCAGCGCCTCCATTGACATAAACTATGGCTACACCTTC. The whole variable domain, remainder taken from reference TRBV13 and TRBJ1-2, is AAGVIQSPRHLIKEKRETATLKCYPIPRHDTVYWYQQGPGQDPQFLISFYEKMQSDKGSIPDRFSAQQFSDYHSELNMSSLELGDSALYFCASSASIDINYGYTFGSGTRLTVV.

The count of this clone is one. CDR3 loop: CASSPRSGQGHNEQFF. CDR3 DNA: TGCGCCAGCAGCCCCCGCTCGGGACAGGGGCATAATGAGCAGTTCTTC. The rearrangement uses TRBV4-1 and TRBJ2-1; 10 positions agree with TRBD1. This CDR3 is built from 16 residues. Trimming at V came to 4 bases and at J to 7 bases, leaving 10 bases not matched to a gene. Germline assignment: CDR1 MGHRA and CDR2 YSYEKL.

This chain uses TRBV3-1 (or the pseudogene TRBV3-2) with TRBJ2-3; 8 bases fit TRBD2. The length of the CDR3 is 17 residues. V lost 2 bases, J lost 5 bases, and 12 bases stayed unmatched. CDR1 and CDR2 (germline): LGHDT, YNNKEL (reference sequence). The CDR3 protein is CASSQNGAGGRVDTQYF. The CDR3 region has the DNA TGTGCCAGCAGCCAAAACGGCGCGGGGGGCCGGGTAGATACGCAGTATTTT.

This rearrangement joins TRBV5-1 to TRBJ2-1; tentatively, D is TRBD2 (6 bases). Germline V lookup: CDR1 SGHRS, CDR2 YFSETQ. V gave up 3 bases and J gave up 4 bases, with 8 bases separating them. The CDR3 has 13 amino acids. CDR3 DNA: TGCGCCAGCAGCTCACTAGCTTACAATGAGCAGTTCTTC. Amino acids: CASSSLAYNEQFF.

The chain couples TRBV7-9 to TRBJ2-3; 9 bases line up with TRBD2. V lost 5 bases, J lost 5 bases, and 8 bases stayed unmatched. Germline V gene sequence: CDR1 SEHNR, CDR2 FQNEAQ (reference sequence). The CDR3 consists of 15 residues. The CDR3: CASSSSGRGEDTQYF. In DNA, the CDR3 is TGTGCCAGCAGCAGTAGCGGGAGAGGTGAAGATACGCAGTATTTT.